The clone carrying this T cell receptor (beta chain) was observed a few times. Its antigen remains unidentified. An even split of each subset's genomic DNA across several immunoSEQ plates was performed. In replicate PCRs of sorted subsets, 150 to 200 ng DNA, approximately 32,000 T cell genomes, was used. Some clones are missing from TCRdb's copy, which holds only in-frame ones; the method was immunoSEQ multiplex PCR. Counted here are over 700,000 clones, just under 75% occurring once; the ten biggest clones make up 1.8%. This sample is drawn from a study of shared clonotypes between healthy human individuals. The V gene lost 1 base and the J gene lost 7 bases, with 14 bases spanning the gap. The CDR3 is made up of 14 amino acids. From germline, CDR1 is SGHVS and CDR2 FNYEAQ. Regarding the study as a whole: When compared with the clonotypes that were shared by all four sorted-subset donors, the non-shared clonotypes turned out to have lower generation probabilities.

The source is a young woman in good health. The chain recombines TRBV7-6 with TRBJ2-7, with D possibly matching TRBD2 (6 bases). Sequenced input: memory CD4+ T cells sorted from blood. Subset specified: CD45RA-negative fraction. The chain's CDR3 is CASSLVETSGEQYF. DNA for the CDR3: TGTGCCAGCAGCTTAGTGGAGACTAGTGGGGAGCAGTACTTC.